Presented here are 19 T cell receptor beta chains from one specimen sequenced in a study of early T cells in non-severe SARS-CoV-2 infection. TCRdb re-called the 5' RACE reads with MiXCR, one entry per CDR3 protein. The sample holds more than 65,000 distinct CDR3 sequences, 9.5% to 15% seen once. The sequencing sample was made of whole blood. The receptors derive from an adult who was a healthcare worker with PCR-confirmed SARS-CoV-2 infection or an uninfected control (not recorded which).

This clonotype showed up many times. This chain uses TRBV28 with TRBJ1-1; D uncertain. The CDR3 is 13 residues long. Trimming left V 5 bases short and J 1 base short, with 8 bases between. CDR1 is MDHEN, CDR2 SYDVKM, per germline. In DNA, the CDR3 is TGTGCCAGCAGTCCGGACGGGAACACTGAAGCTTTCTTT. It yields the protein CASSPDGNTEAFF.

The CDR3 DNA sequence: TGTGCCAGCAGTGTGACCTGGGATCAGCCCCAGCATTTT. This sequence encodes CASSVTWDQPQHF. This chain joins TRBV6-5 and TRBJ1-5; no firm D call. The CDR3 contains 13 residues. Germline CDR1 reads MNHEY; CDR2 reads SVGAGI. V was shortened by 5 bases and J by 5 bases, with 10 bases between the two germline ends.

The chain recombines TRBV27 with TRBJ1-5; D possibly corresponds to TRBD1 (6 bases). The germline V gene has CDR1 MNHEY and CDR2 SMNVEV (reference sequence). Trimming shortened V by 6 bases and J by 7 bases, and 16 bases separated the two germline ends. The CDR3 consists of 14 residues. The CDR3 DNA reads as TGTGCCAGCAGCCTCAATGGGGGCGGCCAGCCCCAGCATTTT. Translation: CASSLNGGGQPQHF.

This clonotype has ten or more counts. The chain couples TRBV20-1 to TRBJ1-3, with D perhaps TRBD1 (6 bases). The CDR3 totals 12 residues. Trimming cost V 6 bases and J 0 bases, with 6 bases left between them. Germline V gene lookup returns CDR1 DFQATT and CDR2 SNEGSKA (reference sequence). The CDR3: CSAGGSGNTIYF. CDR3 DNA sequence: TGCAGTGCAGGGGGCTCTGGAAACACCATATATTTT.

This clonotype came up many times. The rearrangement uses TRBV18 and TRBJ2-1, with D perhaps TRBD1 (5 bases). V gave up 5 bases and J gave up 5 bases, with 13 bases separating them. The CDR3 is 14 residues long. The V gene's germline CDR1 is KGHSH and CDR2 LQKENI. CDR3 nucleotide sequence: TGTGCCAGCTCAGGCCAGGGCATAGACAATGAGCAGTTCTTC. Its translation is CASSGQGIDNEQFF.

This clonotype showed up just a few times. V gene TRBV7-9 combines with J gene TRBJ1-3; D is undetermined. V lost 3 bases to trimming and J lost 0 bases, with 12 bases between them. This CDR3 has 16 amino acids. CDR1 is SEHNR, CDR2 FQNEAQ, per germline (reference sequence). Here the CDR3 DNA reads TGTGCCAGCAGCTTGTTTCAGGATCGCTCTGGAAACACCATATATTTT. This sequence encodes CASSLFQDRSGNTIYF. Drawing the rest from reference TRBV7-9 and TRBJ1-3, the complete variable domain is DTGVSQNPRHKITKRGQNVTFRCDPISEHNRLYWYRQTLGQGPEFLTYFQNEAQLEKSRLLSDRFSAERPKGSFSTLEIQRTEQGDSAMYLCASSLFQDRSGNTIYFGEGSWLTVV.

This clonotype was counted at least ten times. The CDR3 loop reads CSVELRANTEAFF. DNA for the CDR3: TGCAGCGTTGAATTGAGAGCGAACACTGAAGCTTTCTTT. The rearrangement joins TRBV29-1 to TRBJ1-1; the D is unclear. The germline V gene has CDR1 SQVTM and CDR2 ANQGSEA. V was trimmed by 2 bases and J by 1 base, leaving 8 bases between them. CDR3 length: 13 amino acids.

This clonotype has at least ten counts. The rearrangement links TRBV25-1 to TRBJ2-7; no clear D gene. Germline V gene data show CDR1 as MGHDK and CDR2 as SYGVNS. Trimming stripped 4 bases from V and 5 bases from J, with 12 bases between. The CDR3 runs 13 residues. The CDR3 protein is CASSASSNDEQYF. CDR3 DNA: TGTGCCAGCAGTGCGAGCTCAAACGACGAGCAGTACTTC.

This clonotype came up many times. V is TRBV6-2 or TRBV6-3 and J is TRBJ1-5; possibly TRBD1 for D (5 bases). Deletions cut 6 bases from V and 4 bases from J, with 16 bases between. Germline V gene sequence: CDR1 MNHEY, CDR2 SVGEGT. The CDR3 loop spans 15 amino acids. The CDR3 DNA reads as TGTGCCAGCAGGGGGGAGTCAGGAGAGAATCAGCCCCAGCATTTT. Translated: CASRGESGENQPQHF.

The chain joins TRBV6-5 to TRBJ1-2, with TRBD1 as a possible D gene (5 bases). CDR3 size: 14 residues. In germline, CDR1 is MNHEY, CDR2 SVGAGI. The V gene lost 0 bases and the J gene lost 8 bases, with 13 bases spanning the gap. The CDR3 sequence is CASSYSGAAGGYTF. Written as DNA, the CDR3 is TGTGCCAGCAGTTACTCTGGGGCAGCGGGGGGCTACACCTTC.

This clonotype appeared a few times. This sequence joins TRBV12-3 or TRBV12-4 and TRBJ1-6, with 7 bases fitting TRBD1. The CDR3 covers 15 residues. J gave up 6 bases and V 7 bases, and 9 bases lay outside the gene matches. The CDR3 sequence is CASTRGYSSNSPLHF. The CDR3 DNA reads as TGTGCCAGCACCAGGGGGTACTCGAGTAATTCACCCCTCCACTTT.

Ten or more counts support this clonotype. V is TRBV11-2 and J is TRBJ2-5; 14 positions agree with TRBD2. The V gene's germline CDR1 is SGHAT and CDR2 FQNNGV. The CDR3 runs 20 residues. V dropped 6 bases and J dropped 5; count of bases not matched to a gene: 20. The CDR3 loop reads CASSLEPGLAGVASVETQYF. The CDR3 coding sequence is TGTGCCAGCAGTCTAGAACCGGGACTAGCGGGAGTCGCGAGCGTTGAGACCCAGTACTTC.

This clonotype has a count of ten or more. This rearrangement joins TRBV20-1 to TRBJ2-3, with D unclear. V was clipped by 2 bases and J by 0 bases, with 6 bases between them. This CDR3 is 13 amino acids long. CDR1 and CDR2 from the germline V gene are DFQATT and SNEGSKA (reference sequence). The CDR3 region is CSARRPSTDTQYF. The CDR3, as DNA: TGCAGTGCTAGACGACCTAGCACAGATACGCAGTATTTT.

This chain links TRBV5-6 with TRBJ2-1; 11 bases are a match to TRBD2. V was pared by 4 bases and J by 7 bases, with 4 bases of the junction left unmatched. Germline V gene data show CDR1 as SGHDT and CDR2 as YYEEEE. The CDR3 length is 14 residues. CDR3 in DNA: TGTGCCAGCAGCGCGGGACTAGCGGAGAATGAGCAGTTCTTC. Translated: CASSAGLAENEQFF.

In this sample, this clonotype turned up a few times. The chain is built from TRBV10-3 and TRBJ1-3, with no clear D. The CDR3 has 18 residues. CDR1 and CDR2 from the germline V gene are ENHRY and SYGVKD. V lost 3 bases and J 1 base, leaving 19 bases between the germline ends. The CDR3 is CAISDSPSDTVSGNTIYF. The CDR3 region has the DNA TGTGCCATCAGTGATTCTCCCTCTGATACAGTGTCTGGAAACACCATATATTTT.

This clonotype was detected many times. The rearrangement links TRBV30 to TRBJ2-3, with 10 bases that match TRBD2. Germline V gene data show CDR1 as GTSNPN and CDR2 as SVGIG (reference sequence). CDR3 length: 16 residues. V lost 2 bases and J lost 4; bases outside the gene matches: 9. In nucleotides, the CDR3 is TGTGCCTGGAGTTCCTTAGCGGGAGGCCCAGCAGATACGCAGTATTTT. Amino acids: CAWSSLAGGPADTQYF. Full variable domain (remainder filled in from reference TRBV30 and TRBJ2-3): SQTIHQWPATLVQPVGSPLSLECTVEGTSNPNLYWYRQAAGRGLQLLFYSVGIGQISSEVPQNLSASRPQDRQFILSSKKLLLSDSGFYLCAWSSLAGGPADTQYFGPGTRLTVL.

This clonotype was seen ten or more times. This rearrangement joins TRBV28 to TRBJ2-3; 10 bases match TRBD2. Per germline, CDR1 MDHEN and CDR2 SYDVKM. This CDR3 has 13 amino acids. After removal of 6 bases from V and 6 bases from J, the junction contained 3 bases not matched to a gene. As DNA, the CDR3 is TGTGCCAGCAGAGCGGGAGGGGAGGATACGCAGTATTTT. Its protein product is CASRAGGEDTQYF.

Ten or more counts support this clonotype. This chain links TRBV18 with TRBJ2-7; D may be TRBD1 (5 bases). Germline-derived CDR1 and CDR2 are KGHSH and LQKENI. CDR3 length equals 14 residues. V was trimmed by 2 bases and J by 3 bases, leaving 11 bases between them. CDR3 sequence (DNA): TGTGCCAGCTCACCATCACAGGCTAACTACGAGCAGTACTTC. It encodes CASSPSQANYEQYF.

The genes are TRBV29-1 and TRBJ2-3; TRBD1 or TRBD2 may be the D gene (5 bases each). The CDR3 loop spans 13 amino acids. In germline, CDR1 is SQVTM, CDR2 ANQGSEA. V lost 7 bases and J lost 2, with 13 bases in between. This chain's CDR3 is CSGRGTITDTQYF. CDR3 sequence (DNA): TGCAGCGGTCGGGGCACAATCACAGATACGCAGTATTTT.